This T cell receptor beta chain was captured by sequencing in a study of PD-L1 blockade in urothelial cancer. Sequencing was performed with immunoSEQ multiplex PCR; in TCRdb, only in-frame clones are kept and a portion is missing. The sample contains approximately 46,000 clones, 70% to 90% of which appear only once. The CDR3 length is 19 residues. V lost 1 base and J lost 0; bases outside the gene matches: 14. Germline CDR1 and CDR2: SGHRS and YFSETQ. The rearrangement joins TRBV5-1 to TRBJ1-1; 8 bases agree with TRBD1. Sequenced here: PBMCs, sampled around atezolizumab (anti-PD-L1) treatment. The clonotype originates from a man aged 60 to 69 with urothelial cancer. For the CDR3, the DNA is TGCGCCAGCAGCTTGCGGGCCCCCGGGACAGGAGCTTTGAACACTGAAGCTTTCTTT. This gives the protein CASSLRAPGTGALNTEAFF.